The next 8 T cell receptor beta chains were all read from a single sample in a study of cytomegalovirus exposure and HLA in healthy donors (dated by TCRdb to the late 2010s). Library preparation was by the immunoSEQ multiplex PCR assay. For the multiplex PCR, a mixture combining 60 forward primers for TCR Vbeta segments and 13 reverse primers for TCR Jbeta segments was used. The table was pulled from immuneACCESS by TCRdb, which kept in-frame rearrangements only. Such tables lose some clones; where checked, under half of the loss comes from unresolved V genes, and the rest has no known cause. The sample has 200,000 to 300,000 clones on record, roughly 86% of them singletons. Roughly 2% of the sample belongs to the ten largest clones. The sample taken for sequencing was PBMCs. The receptors here all came from a middle-aged woman in good health and CMV-seropositive.

This clone appeared once. This rearrangement joins TRBV4-1 to TRBJ1-4; 7 bases line up with TRBD1. Trimming cost V 1 base and J 6 bases; bases outside gene matches: 11. The germline CDR1 and CDR2 sequences are MGHRA and YSYEKL. CDR3 size: 17 residues. Here the CDR3 DNA reads TGCGCCAGCAGCCAAGGGAGCAGGGGGGCTGAGGATGAAAAACTGTTTTTT. This sequence encodes CASSQGSRGAEDEKLFF.

The rearrangement uses TRBV4-2 and TRBJ2-7; 8 bases agree with TRBD2. This CDR3 is 17 amino acids long. Germline-derived CDR1 and CDR2 are LGHNA and YNFKEQ. J gave up 3 bases and V 1 base, and 11 bases lay outside the gene matches. For the CDR3, the DNA is TGTGCCAGCAGCCAAGGCGACAAGCGGGAGTCTCTCTACGAGCAGTACTTC. Amino acids: CASSQGDKRESLYEQYF.

This chain connects TRBV28 to TRBJ2-7, with D possibly matching TRBD1 (6 bases). The CDR3 length is 13 residues. Between the trimmed V and J ends, which lost 5 bases and 4 bases, there was a span of 12 bases. Germline V CDR1 and CDR2: MDHEN, SYDVKM. The CDR3 loop is CASSLLQGYEQYF. In nucleotides, the CDR3 is TGTGCCAGCAGTCTATTACAGGGATACGAGCAGTACTTC.

This chain joins TRBV29-1 and TRBJ2-3, with 11 bases that match TRBD2. Per germline, CDR1 SQVTM and CDR2 ANQGSEA. CDR3 length equals 14 residues. V was clipped by 7 bases and J by 0 bases; unmatched bases: 3. The CDR3 protein is CSARTSGSTDTQYF. CDR3 bases: TGCAGCGCCAGGACTAGCGGGAGCACAGATACGCAGTATTTT.

This sequence joins TRBV30 and TRBJ1-1; TRBD1 aligns across 7 bases. Per germline, CDR1 GTSNPN and CDR2 SVGIG (reference sequence). V was clipped by 2 bases and J by 7 bases; unmatched bases: 4. The CDR3 has 12 amino acids. This chain's CDR3 is CAWSLTGDEAFF. CDR3 DNA: TGTGCCTGGAGTTTAACAGGGGATGAAGCTTTCTTT.

The CDR3 nucleotides read TGTGCCAGCAGCCTTGCAACACCCGCAACTAATGAAAAACTGTTTTTT. Amino acids: CASSLATPATNEKLFF. This chain joins TRBV2 and TRBJ1-4; no reliable D call. Germline V gives CDR1 SNHLY, CDR2 FYNNEI. This CDR3 is built from 16 residues. With 6 bases removed from V and 0 bases from J, the gap between germline ends came to 14 bases.

This chain's CDR3 is CASGGRDTRKSAYDLNEQFF. In DNA form, the CDR3 reads TGTGCTAGTGGCGGACGGGACACCCGGAAATCCGCATACGACTTAAATGAGCAGTTCTTC. The rearrangement joins TRBV12-5 to TRBJ2-1; D is perhaps TRBD1 (6 bases). Germline loops: CDR1 LGHNT, CDR2 FRNRAP. The V end was cut by 6 bases, the J end by 7 bases, with 34 bases between. There are 20 residues in the CDR3. The full variable domain, completed using reference TRBV12-5 and TRBJ2-1, is DARVTQTPRHKVTEMGQEVTMRCQPILGHNTVFWYRQTMMQGLELLAYFRNRAPLDDSGMPKDRFSAEMPDATLATLKIQPSEPRDSAVYFCASGGRDTRKSAYDLNEQFFGPGTRLTVL.

V gene TRBV5-8 combines with J gene TRBJ2-5, with TRBD1 matching 8 bases. V was clipped by 8 bases and J by 4 bases; unmatched bases: 10. Germline assignment: CDR1 SGHTS and CDR2 YDEGEE. The CDR3 sequence is 14 residues long. The CDR3 sequence is CARPDRARGETQYF. For the CDR3, the DNA is TGTGCCAGACCGGACAGGGCCCGCGGAGAGACCCAGTACTTC.